The source of this T cell receptor (beta chain) is a study of T cells in Graves' hyperthyroidism and ophthalmopathy. Germline lookup yields CDR1 SGHNT and CDR2 YYREEE (reference sequence). Trimming stripped 3 bases from V and 6 bases from J, with 7 bases between. The length of the CDR3 is 11 residues. Amplification yielded TCR beta CDR3 regions, with RNA transcripts as the source. The HTBI primer set drove a first-round RT-PCR of the TCR CDR3. TCRdb processed the multiplex PCR reads anew with MiXCR; each CDR3 protein has one entry. The sample has about half a million distinct CDR3 sequences; less than 25% are singletons.

V usage is TRBV5-4 and J usage is TRBJ2-7; D uncertain. The clonotype comes from a woman in her 30s with Graves' ophthalmopathy. Source material: blood. This CDR3 is CASSSSIEQYF. CDR3 coding DNA: TGTGCCAGCAGCTCCTCAATCGAGCAGTACTTC.